Listed below are T cell receptor beta chains from one sample, sequenced in a study of identical twins. TCRdb independently ran MiXCR on the 5' RACE reads; one entry per CDR3 protein. The sample has about 530,000 distinct CDR3 sequences, 20% to 25% seen once. The data were also submitted as part of a second study, on yellow fever vaccine responses in identical twins.

The source material was CD4+ T cells sorted from blood. These TCRs come from a woman in her late teens or twenties in good health. Both conserved end residues are trimmed from each CDR3. A D gene is named only where the DNA matches it firmly.

V gene	D gene	CDR3 protein
TRBV10-1	TRBD2	ARARGTSGVPHSYNEQF
TRBV7-9	.	ASSPRGPGYINEQF
TRBV5-1	.	ASSWDLRETQY
TRBV12-3/TRBV12-4	TRBD1	ASRGTGVIREQY
TRBV20-1	.	SAIGGKETQY
TRBV7-9	.	ASSLVWPERWDTQY
TRBV6-5	TRBD2	ASSFLAGGTNEQF
TRBV20-1	.	SAEGGGTEAF
TRBV7-2	TRBD2	ASRTGLAGDTQY
TRBV7-2	.	ASSLRSGNMNTEAF
TRBV6-1	.	ASRGGTASYNEQF
TRBV3-1	TRBD2	ASSDLGLAGSDEQF
TRBV20-1	.	SVRTTTYEQY
TRBV20-1	TRBD2	SASRPGTSGTLTEQF
TRBV24-1	.	ATRDNRKGSYNEQF
TRBV7-9	.	ASSYFRNALLVGPQH
TRBV12-3/TRBV12-4	.	ASSLMILRRAANNEQF
TRBV5-1	.	ASSLTVGPTDTQY
TRBV18	TRBD1	ASSPIPARGKEGYT
TRBV7-9	.	ASSWWYGGDETQY
TRBV12-3/TRBV12-4	TRBD2	ASSKPGLAGNEQY
TRBV5-1	TRBD2	ASSPGTSGRAYEQY
TRBV27	.	ASSFSNGGIRGDTQY
TRBV2	.	ASSWGQAKNIQY
TRBV20-1	.	SARGTPNNSPLH
TRBV14	TRBD2	APFQGLASGDDYNEQF
TRBV6-5	.	ASSLTSSGTDTQY
TRBV29-1	.	SVRAQEGLYNEQF
TRBV7-9	.	ASSLPVGYTDTQY
TRBV5-1	TRBD2	ASSPSSGGVAGELF
TRBV6-5	.	ASSYLKHNEQF
TRBV3-1	TRBD1	ASSQGGTGRGRSTIY
TRBV10-3	.	AISQNEYEQF
TRBV28	.	AADSYNEQF
TRBV5-4	.	ASSLEPLRSETQY
TRBV7-9	.	ASSLEGGQY
TRBV7-9	TRBD2	ASSSGSAGGSETQY
TRBV12-3/TRBV12-4	.	ASRGITGGKLF
TRBV10-1	TRBD2	ASGGVSDTQY
TRBV20-1	.	SARPGTGTTDTQY
TRBV20-1	TRBD1	SAGDRGTDTQY
TRBV11-2	TRBD2	ASSVLAGGVTDTQY
TRBV28	.	ASSLGGGGEKLF
TRBV7-2	TRBD2	ASSSSGSLSYEQY
TRBV28	.	ASSYGRRLVVSNQPQH
TRBV28	TRBD2	ASSTGTTSYEQY
TRBV5-1	.	ASSHDGDSYEQY
TRBV12-3/TRBV12-4	.	ASSFRLSNTGELF
TRBV14	.	ASSQVWAQF
TRBV7-4	.	ASSLVYHGVPRLETQY
TRBV20-1	TRBD1	SASHPGGIRDTQY
TRBV24-1	.	ATSATIQTGELF
TRBV20-1	TRBD2	SARDLGTSGINEQF